Reported below is one TCR beta chain. Its antigen is not identified. At one of its ends the junction is not consistent with the germline gene, which may arise from a read error. The sample is drawn from a study of vaccination and CD4 T cells after COVID-19. Study overall: Median draw time for post-COVID samples was 101 days post-diagnosis (range 35 to 161). Cultures acting as controls obtained a CEFX pool, an HIV-1 Nef pool, or no peptide.

Germline V gene lookup returns CDR1 SGHTA and CDR2 FQGNSA. CDR3 length equals 19 residues. The treatment here: approximately nine-day PBMC culture with coronavirus spike peptide pools or control peptides (ViraFEST assay). Once obtained from cultured CD4+ T cells, the DNA was sequenced using the Oncomine TCR Beta short-read assay. One entry per CDR3 protein, called by TCRdb with MiXCR from the PCR reads. The table has around 22,000 distinct CDR3 sequences, around a third seen once. The V call is TRBV7-2, the J call TRBJ2-2, with a weak D call TRBD2 (6 bases). This TCR came from a human donor with COVID-19. Sequenced: cultured CD4+ T cells from blood. Here the CDR3 reads CASSLAVLRITQNTGGLFF. CDR3 nucleotide sequence: TGTGCCAGCAGCTTAGCAGTCCTCAGGATCACTCAGAACACCGGGGGGCTGTTTTTT.